The TCR beta chain under discussion was sequenced for a study of cytomegalovirus exposure and HLA in healthy donors. There are 18 residues in the CDR3. Looked up from germline, CDR1 is MDHEN and CDR2 is SYDVKM. Trimming took off 1 base at V and 1 base at J, with 20 bases between the two ends. The PCR contained 60 Vbeta and 13 Jbeta primers. This table comes from immunoSEQ multiplex PCR, and its TCRdb copy is limited to in-frame clones, with some not included. The sample lists about 98,000 clones, around 72% occurring once. The sequenced sample consisted of PBMCs. The sequence came from a man younger than 35 in good health and CMV-seropositive. The chain carries TRBV28 and TRBJ2-7; unclear D gene. The CDR3 sequence is CASSLSLLIGQVSYEQYF. CDR3 in DNA: TGTGCCAGCAGTTTATCGCTCTTGATTGGGCAGGTGTCCTACGAGCAGTACTTC.